The rows below give T cell receptor beta chains drawn from one sample of a study of OX40 agonist ivuxolimab in advanced cancers. Profiling relied on immunoSEQ multiplex PCR, and the TCRdb table lists in-frame clones only, not all of them. The sample holds around 53,000 clones, approximately 87% seen once. This sample comprised CD4+ or CD8+ T cells sorted from blood, obtained in a trial of the OX40 agonist ivuxolimab. The source of these receptors is an adult with an advanced solid tumor such as melanoma, head and neck, liver or kidney cancer. Both conserved end residues are part of each CDR3. D genes are given only for firm matches. Clone size is not always given. Where it is, it says once, few, many or a class for expanded clones.

>TRBJ1-5|NA|TRBV7-9|NA
CASSAARVGNQPQHF
TGTGCCAGCAGCGCGGCCAGGGTGGGCAATCAGCCCCAGCATTTT
>TRBJ1-1|TRBD1|TRBV29-1|NA
CSGWDGTGWGTEAFF
TGCAGCGGATGGGATGGGACAGGATGGGGCACTGAAGCTTTCTTT
>TRBJ2-5|NA|TRBV2|NA
CASSLNQETQYF
TGTGCCAGCAGTCTTAACCAAGAGACCCAGTACTTC
>TRBJ2-2|NA|TRBV19|NA
CASSTVRGDTGELFF
TGTGCCAGTAGTACGGTGAGGGGGGACACCGGGGAGCTGTTTTTT
>TRBJ1-1|NA|TRBV27|once
CASSLRTRGRGTEAFF
TGTGCCAGCAGTTTACGGACGAGGGGGAGAGGTACTGAAGCTTTCTTT
>TRBJ2-2|TRBD1|TRBV7-9|NA
CASSRGGTGIGELFF
TGTGCCAGCAGCCGGGGCGGGACAGGGATCGGGGAGCTGTTTTTT
>TRBJ2-7|TRBD1|TRBV7-8|NA
CASSLADRHGYEQYF
TGTGCCAGCAGCTTAGCGGACAGGCACGGGTACGAGCAGTACTTC
>TRBJ2-7|NA|TRBV6-6|NA
CASREGPGISYEQYF
TGTGCCAGCAGGGAGGGACCGGGGATCTCCTACGAGCAGTACTTC
>TRBJ2-7|NA|TRBV6-1|NA
CASILSLSGGGEQYF
TGTGCCAGCATTCTGTCCTTATCAGGGGGAGGCGAGCAGTACTTC
>TRBJ2-4|NA|TRBV5-1|NA
CASSLGTLQDIQYF
TGCGCCAGCAGCTTGGGCACTCTTCAGGACATTCAGTACTTC
>TRBJ2-1|NA|TRBV7-2|NA
CASSLSPVRGEQFF
TGTGCCAGCAGCTTATCCCCCGTTAGGGGTGAGCAGTTCTTC
>TRBJ1-5|NA|TRBV19|NA
CASSIGGGAPSNQPQHF
TGTGCCAGTAGTATAGGAGGAGGGGCTCCTAGCAATCAGCCCCAGCATTTT
>TRBJ2-3|TRBD2|TRBV5-1|NA
CASSTGTSGFTDTQYF
TGCGCCAGCAGCACCGGGACTAGCGGATTCACAGATACGCAGTATTTT
>TRBJ1-6|TRBD1|TRBV19|few
CASTARDRAGNSPLHF
TGTGCCAGTACCGCCCGGGACAGGGCTGGCAATTCACCCCTCCACTTT
>TRBJ2-7|NA|TRBV5-1|NA
CASSWRRSGRGSYEQYF
TGCGCCAGCAGCTGGAGACGATCAGGGAGAGGGTCCTACGAGCAGTACTTC
>TRBJ2-5|NA|TRBV19|NA
CASSIGQGPETQYF
TGTGCCAGTAGTATAGGTCAGGGGCCGGAGACCCAGTACTTC
>TRBJ1-4|NA|TRBV25-1|NA
CASSEPRGGLNEKLFF
TGTGCCAGCAGTGAGCCTAGGGGGGGATTGAATGAAAAACTGTTTTTT
>TRBJ1-1|NA|TRBV23-1|NA
CASSYHERSNTEAFF
TGCGCCAGCAGTTATCACGAGAGGTCGAACACTGAAGCTTTCTTT
>TRBJ2-7|TRBD1|TRBV7-6|NA
CASSLAAGTGDYEQYF
TGTGCCAGCAGCTTGGCGGCCGGGACAGGGGACTACGAGCAGTACTTC
>TRBJ1-2|TRBD1|TRBV6-1|NA
CASSPNRGGYGYTF
TGTGCCAGCAGTCCCAACAGGGGTGGCTATGGCTACACCTTC
>TRBJ1-2|NA|TRBV6-1|NA
CASRPGTTQNYGYTF
TGTGCCAGCAGGCCCGGGACAACTCAGAACTATGGCTACACCTTC
>TRBJ1-2|NA|TRBV27|NA
CASSLNQVTGVYGYTF
TGTGCCAGCAGTCTTAACCAGGTAACGGGAGTCTATGGCTACACCTTC
>TRBJ1-2|TRBD1|TRBV7-6|NA
CASSLGGQGVDGYTF
TGTGCCAGCAGCTTAGGGGGACAGGGGGTGGACGGCTACACCTTC
>TRBJ2-3|NA|TRBV27|NA
CASSPPGLPLDTQYF
TGTGCCAGCAGTCCACCGGGACTTCCCTTGGATACGCAGTATTTT
>TRBJ2-1|NA|TRBV19|NA
CASSMAPPLGQFF
TGTGCCAGTAGTATGGCCCCACCCCTTGGGCAGTTCTTC
>TRBJ2-7|TRBD1|TRBV19|once
CASRRTGLYEQYF
TGTGCCAGTAGGAGGACAGGGTTGTACGAGCAGTACTTC
>TRBJ2-1|NA|TRBV10-3|NA
CAISESGGQYNEQFF
TGTGCCATCAGTGAGTCGGGCGGCCAATACAATGAGCAGTTCTTC
>TRBJ2-7|TRBD1|TRBV27|NA
CASSIRQGYEQYF
TGTGCCAGCAGTATCAGACAGGGCTACGAGCAGTACTTC
>TRBJ2-3|TRBD2|TRBV7-9|NA
CASSDGTSGGASSTDTQYF
TGTGCCAGCAGCGACGGGACTAGCGGGGGGGCCTCTAGCACAGATACGCAGTATTTT
>TRBJ1-6|TRBD1|TRBV25-1|NA
CASSPWTGENSPLHF
TGTGCCAGCAGTCCTTGGACAGGGGAGAATTCACCCCTCCACTTT
>TRBJ1-3|NA|TRBV5-8|NA
CASAVRSGNTIYF
TGTGCCAGCGCTGTCCGATCCGGAAACACCATATATTTT
>TRBJ1-1|NA|TRBV18|NA
CASSTSGEGNTEAFF
TGTGCCAGCTCAACCTCGGGTGAGGGGAACACTGAAGCTTTCTTT
>TRBJ2-7|NA|TRBV7-9|few
CASSILPRVGEQYF
TGTGCCAGCAGCATCCTTCCAAGGGTAGGCGAGCAGTACTTC
>TRBJ2-7|NA|TRBV14|NA
CASSQEQFGEQYF
TGTGCCAGCAGCCAAGAACAGTTTGGCGAGCAGTACTTC
>TRBJ2-7|NA|TRBV5-4|NA
CASSLSIEDEQYF
TGTGCCAGCAGCTTGTCAATAGAGGACGAGCAGTACTTC
>TRBJ1-1|TRBD1|TRBV5-1|NA
CASSSPGTVGTEAFF
TGCGCCAGCAGCTCCCCCGGGACAGTAGGCACTGAAGCTTTCTTT
>TRBJ2-1|TRBD2|TRBV7-2|NA
CASSLEGSVAGGHNEQFF
TGTGCCAGCAGCTTAGAGGGGTCGGTAGCGGGGGGGCACAATGAGCAGTTCTTC
>TRBJ2-7|NA|TRBV6-5|NA
CASSYPGPEQYF
TGTGCCAGCAGTTACCCGGGGCCCGAGCAGTACTTC
>TRBJ2-5|NA|TRBV18|NA
CASSPPFGGRETQYF
TGTGCCAGCTCACCCCCGTTTGGGGGGCGGGAGACCCAGTACTTC
>TRBJ1-2|TRBD1|TRBV19|NA
CASSHQTGQAIREYGYTF
TGTGCCAGTTCTCACCAAACGGGACAGGCGATCCGGGAATATGGCTACACCTTC
>TRBJ1-2|NA|TRBV27|NA
CASRLTRAGGYTF
TGTGCCAGCAGGCTGACGCGGGCGGGCGGCTACACCTTC
>TRBJ1-1|NA|TRBV7-9|NA
CASSPDLTISGAFF
TGTGCCAGCAGCCCCGACCTGACCATCTCTGGAGCTTTCTTT